This TCR beta chain was obtained from a study of vaccination and CD4 T cells after COVID-19 (dated 2022 in TCRdb). In the study overall: Every convalescent patient had a positive nasal swab PCR test for SARS-CoV-2, with mild disease in 9 or 10 patients and severe disease in one. The spike-specific CD4+ TCR repertoire was compared before and after mRNA vaccination in approximately 9 COVID-19 convalescent patients and a handful of infection-naive healthy vaccine recipients. The convalescent cohort included six males and four females, with two Hispanic individuals, seven Caucasians, two Asians and one multiracial person. Control cultures used a CEFX viral epitope pool as positive control, an HIV-1 Nef peptide pool as negative control, or no peptide. For stimulating the cultures, overlapping spike peptide pools were used, derived from SARS-CoV-2 as well as from the common cold coronaviruses HCoV-NL63, HCoV-OC43 and HCoV-229E. Post-COVID blood samples were collected from convalescent patients a median of around 100 days after diagnosis, with a range of roughly 30 to 161 days. Post-vaccine blood samples were collected a median of about 69 days after the second vaccine dose, ranging from roughly 13 to 250 days. Each participant got two doses of either the Pfizer-BioNTech BNT162b2 vaccine (n=8) or the Moderna mRNA-1273 vaccine (n=2).

Libraries were made using PCR. TCR sequencing of DNA from cultured CD4+ T cells used the Oncomine TCR Beta short-read assay at the Johns Hopkins FTIC core. The QIAamp micro DNA kit was used to extract genomic DNA from the cultured CD4+ T cells. Oncomine TCR Beta libraries made from cultured CD4+ T cells were pooled using unique dual indexes and sequenced on an Illumina iSeq 100. The study's processing was this. Non-productive sequences were filtered out, and CDR3s that did not start with C, did not end with F or W, or were shorter than 7 amino acids were discarded. The MANAFEST web application identified antigen-specific clonotypes by comparing peptide-stimulated wells against reference wells and other culture wells. For a clone to be called positive, the clone needed an FDR below 0.05, an odds ratio above 5, and a productive frequency above 0.1% in at least two of three replicate wells. Clonotypes that were significantly expanded in both SARS-CoV-2 spike wells and at least one common cold coronavirus spike condition were defined as cross-reactive. Similarity between CDR3 sequences was evaluated in R version 3.6.1 using Levenshtein distances (stringdist) and unrooted phylogenetic trees (ape). TCRdb redid the processing of the public reads, applying fastp at Q25 and MiXCR, and retained in-frame beta chains. Identical CDR3 proteins give one entry, which carries the most common genes and DNA. TCRdb's processing, not the study's, gives the V and J calls here. This sample lists approximately 13,000 distinct CDR3 sequences; roughly half were detected once. Together, the top ten hold roughly a tenth of the sample.

In the paper's terms, the treatment or condition label means: approximately 9-day PBMC culture with coronavirus spike peptide pools or control peptides (ViraFEST assay). The ViraFEST assay, used in the study, expanded antigen-specific T cells with peptide pools and then identified the expanded clonotypes through TCR sequencing. The positive SARS-CoV-2 PCR tests of the convalescent patients were dated from March to December 2020, before the Alpha, Beta and Delta variants emerged in the United States. More than 1.5 million PBMCs per well were cultured in IMDM with approximately 4.9% human AB serum and 8 to 10 IU/ml IL-2, plus 10 ug/ml peptide pools. On days 3 and 7, half of the culture medium was replaced with fresh IL-2-containing medium. CD4+ T cells were isolated after approximately ten days of culture through negative selection using the EasySep CD4+ T cell isolation kit. PBMCs were separated from whole blood using Ficoll-Paque Plus gradient centrifugation and then either used fresh or cryopreserved at -140C. Each culture condition was generally run in triplicate wells.

This clonotype turned up a few times. It has no known antigen specificity. No base quality values were provided; no much bigger clone lies one nucleotide off. The paper as a whole reports these results and caveats: The median number of SARS-CoV-2-reactive clonotypes rose from 20 to 25 after infection to 38 after vaccination, but the change was not significant. Of the vaccine-specific clones found in convalescent patients, nearly all (304 of 307) were mono-reactive for SARS-CoV-2 spike instead of being cross-reactive with common cold coronaviruses. In convalescent patients, a median about 86% of post-vaccine SARS-CoV-2-reactive clones were detected only after vaccination, and vaccine-specific priming was suggested by this finding. The study included relatively few convalescent patients and did not analyze early timepoints after natural infection.

The receptor was derived from a human donor who had recovered from COVID-19. Source material: CD4+ T cells from blood, cultured in vitro.

The DNA sequence is TGTGCCAGCAGTTTGACTAGCGGGAGCACAGATACGCAGTATTTT. Translated, it gives CASSLTSGSTDTQYF. The rearrangement combines TRBV6-2 or TRBV6-3 with TRBJ2-3; a stretch of 10 junction bases matches TRBD2. The germline V gene specifies MNHEY as CDR1 and SVGEGT as CDR2. The CDR3 starts with the cysteine, ends with the phenylalanine, and has 15 residues. Only CDR3 DNA remains: 45 bases, in frame from the first base. V and J are trimmed by 4 bases and 0 bases, and the gene matches miss 1 base of the junction.